Presented here are 19 T cell receptor beta chains from one specimen sequenced in a study of tumor and adjacent non-tumor tissue in lung cancer. This sample's RNA came from whole unsorted tissue. Three rounds of nested PCR, following a modified ARM-PCR protocol, produced the TCRbeta library. TCRdb re-called the multiplex PCR reads with MiXCR, one entry per CDR3 protein. The sample lists approximately 140,000 distinct CDR3 sequences; roughly 70% were seen once. The material sequenced was lung tumor tissue. The receptors were gathered from a man aged 60 to 75 with small cell lung cancer.

As to this clonotype: Its ends do not fully match the called genes, so a read error is possible. The chain recombines TRBV6-1 with TRBJ2-1; a weak D match, TRBD2 (5 bases). This CDR3 is 18 amino acids long. Germline CDR1 reads MNHNS; CDR2 reads SASEGT. CDR3 sequence reads: CASSRDWGSALPYNEQFF. CDR3 nucleotides: TGTGCCAGCAGTAGGGATTGGGGTAGCGCCCTACCCTACAATGAGCAATTCTTC.

V is TRBV6-5 and J is TRBJ2-7; D is tentatively TRBD1 or TRBD2 (5 bases each). This CDR3 has 15 amino acids. V shed 6 bases and J shed 0 bases, with 15 bases lying between them. CDR1 is MNHEY and CDR2 is SVGAGI in the germline V gene. CDR3 in amino acids: CASSSRSGSSYEQYF. The CDR3 region has the DNA TGTGCCAGCAGCTCCCGGTCAGGGAGCTCCTACGAGCAGTACTTC.

This clonotype was observed a handful of times. The chain couples TRBV4-1 to TRBJ2-1; 14 nucleotides match TRBD2. The germline CDR1 and CDR2 sequences are MGHRA and YSYEKL. V lost 2 bases to trimming and J lost 7 bases; unmatched junction nucleotides: 4. The length of the CDR3 is 16 residues. The CDR3 spells CASSQPGTSGSNEQFF. The CDR3 coding sequence is TGCGCCAGCAGCCAACCCGGGACTAGCGGGAGTAATGAGCAGTTCTTC.

Points on this clonotype: At one end, the junction sequence differs from germline, possibly due to a read error. The chain combines TRBV11-1 with TRBJ2-7; a possible D gene is TRBD1 (5 bases). CDR3 length: 14 amino acids. Germline assignment: CDR1 SGHAT and CDR2 FQDESV (reference sequence). The CDR3 reads CVSSLSQGSYKQYF. The CDR3 coding sequence is TGTGTCAGTAGCTTAAGCCAGGGATCCTACAAGCAGTACTTC.

This clonotype was observed once. A much bigger clone sits one base away, suggesting this may be a read error. The CDR3 DNA reads as TGCAGCGCTGCCCCCCTAGGGAGGCCCCAGCATTTT. Its translation is CSAAPLGRPQHF. This chain joins TRBV29-1 and TRBJ1-5; D gene ambiguous. V lost 7 bases to trimming and J lost 9 bases, with 16 bases between them. The CDR3 has 12 amino acids. Germline assignment: CDR1 SQVTM and CDR2 ANQGSEA.

This clonotype was seen only a few times. The CDR3 does not end in the conserved phenylalanine or tryptophan, so this is likely a read error. V usage is TRBV4-1 and J usage is TRBJ2-7; tentatively, D is TRBD1 (6 bases). The CDR3 sequence is 18 residues long. The ends were cut back, 0 bases at V and 0 bases at J, with 18 bases in the middle. Germline CDR1 MGHRA, CDR2 YSYEKL. The CDR3 is CASSQETPESRGSYEQYL. The CDR3 region has the DNA TGCGCCAGCAGCCAAGAAACCCCCGAGAGCAGGGGCTCCTACGAGCAGTACTTA.

About this clonotype: This sequence may be a read error, since a much larger clone differs from it by one base. The rearrangement uses TRBV11-3 and TRBJ2-7, with TRBD1 identical over 8 bases. The junction had 8 bases not matched to a gene; V was cut back by 3 bases and J by 10 bases. The CDR3 runs 13 residues. Germline V gives CDR1 SGHNT, CDR2 YENEEA. DNA for the CDR3: TGTGCCAGCAGCTTCGGACAGGGCGGGGACCAGTACTTC. Residues: CASSFGQGGDQYF.

The sample holds a few counts of this clonotype. A much larger clonotype is one base distant, so this may be a read error. The chain joins TRBV6-1 to TRBJ2-7, with 11 bases that match TRBD2. CDR3 length equals 13 residues. From germline, CDR1 is MNHNS and CDR2 SASEGT. The CDR3 spells CTTLAGGAYEQYF. CDR3 nucleotides: TGTACCACCTTAGCGGGAGGGGCCTACGAGCAGTACTTC.

This clonotype was recorded at least ten times. This chain uses TRBV29-1 with TRBJ2-5; a possible D gene is TRBD2 (6 bases). The CDR3 consists of 14 residues. Trimming took off 7 bases at V and 5 bases at J, with 20 bases between the two ends. Germline V gene lookup returns CDR1 SQVTM and CDR2 ANQGSEA. The CDR3 is CSAGNGGSMETQYF. The CDR3 DNA reads TGCAGCGCCGGGAATGGGGGGTCGATGGAGACCCAGTACTTC.

This clonotype showed up many times. V usage is TRBV20-1 and J usage is TRBJ2-3; TRBD2 matches 9 bases. V shed 0 bases, J shed 3 bases, and the junction held 4 bases outside the gene matches. From germline, CDR1 is DFQATT and CDR2 SNEGSKA (reference sequence). The length of the CDR3 is 15 residues. In nucleotides, the CDR3 is TGCAGTGCTAGAGATAAAGGACTAGCGACAGATACGCAGTATTTT. As protein: CSARDKGLATDTQYF.

This clonotype was observed a few times. J is TRBJ2-3 and V is TRBV4-2; TRBD2 aligns across 8 bases. J gave up 5 bases and V 0 bases, and 7 bases lay outside the gene matches. Germline CDR1 is LGHNA and CDR2 is YNFKEQ. The CDR3 is 16 amino acids. The CDR3 nucleotides are TGTGCCAGCAGCCAAGAGCCAGCGGGAGATGGAGATACGCAGTATTTT. Encoded protein: CASSQEPAGDGDTQYF.

This chain joins TRBV6-5 and TRBJ2-7; the match to TRBD1 covers 7 bases. Per the germline V gene, CDR1 is MNHEY and CDR2 is SVGAGI. CDR3 length: 13 residues. Trimming removed 5 bases from V and 1 base from J; junction bases left unmatched: 2. This chain's CDR3 is CASSKDRSYEQYF. The CDR3 DNA is TGTGCCAGCAGTAAGGACAGGTCCTACGAGCAGTACTTC.

Details on this clonotype: Sequence at one end of the junction differs from germline and may be a read error. This chain connects TRBV6-5 to TRBJ2-1, with D possibly being TRBD2 (7 bases). The CDR3 is made up of 14 amino acids. In germline, CDR1 is MNHEY, CDR2 SVGAGI. In nucleotides, the CDR3 is TGTGCCAGCTGTTACTCACGGGGGGACAATAAGCAGTTCTTC. Translating it yields CASCYSRGDNKQFF.

A remark on this clonotype: A read error is likely, as this CDR3 ends without the conserved phenylalanine or tryptophan. The chain recombines TRBV29-1 with TRBJ2-5; 10 positions agree with TRBD1. CDR1 and CDR2 (germline): SQVTM, ANQGSEA. CDR3 size: 14 residues. With 5 bases clipped from V and 5 bases from J, the junction kept 8 bases outside the gene matches. This CDR3 reads CSVKTGTGAETQYS. The CDR3 region has the DNA TGCAGCGTTAAAACCGGGACAGGGGCTGAGACCCAGTACTCC.

The gene calls are TRBV20-1 and TRBJ2-3; no firm D call. V was cut by 7 bases and J by 0 bases, with 11 bases left in between. CDR1 and CDR2 from the germline V gene are DFQATT and SNEGSKA (reference sequence). CDR3 length equals 13 residues. CDR3 in amino acids: CSVLTGSTDTQYF. CDR3 DNA sequence: TGCAGTGTTTTGACTGGAAGCACAGATACGCAGTATTTT.

V gene TRBV11-2 combines with J gene TRBJ2-3; maybe TRBD1 (6 bases). Germline-derived CDR1 and CDR2 are SGHAT and FQNNGV. Trimming removed 10 bases at V and 3 bases at J, with 17 bases between. The CDR3 is made up of 14 amino acids. CDR3 sequence reads: CATCLDTGTDTQYF. CDR3 sequence (DNA): TGTGCCACCTGCTTAGACACAGGGACAGATACGCAGTATTTT.

As to this clonotype: An end of the junction differs from the germline gene, which may be a read error. V gene TRBV4-2 combines with J gene TRBJ2-1; TRBD2 aligns across 13 bases. The germline V gene has CDR1 LGHNA and CDR2 YNFKEQ. The CDR3 runs 20 residues. The CDR3 nucleotides are TGTCCCAGCAGCCAAGACCCCGGGACTAGCGGGAAGGCCCTCCACAATGTGCAGTTCTTC. It codes for CPSSQDPGTSGKALHNVQFF.

This clonotype has a count of ten or more. V usage is TRBV20-1 and J usage is TRBJ2-3, with 8 bases lining up with TRBD2. V shed 0 bases, J shed 0 bases, and the junction held 2 bases outside the gene matches. The length of the CDR3 is 15 residues. Germline V CDR1 and CDR2: DFQATT, SNEGSKA (reference sequence). This CDR3 reads CSAREPSGSTDTQYF. CDR3 nucleotide sequence: TGCAGTGCTAGAGAGCCTAGCGGGAGCACAGATACGCAGTATTTT.

Worth noting for this clonotype: A clone one base away is much larger, so this may be a read error. The rearrangement joins TRBV2 to TRBJ2-1; TRBD1 matches at 7 bases. This CDR3 comprises 10 residues. Trimming at V came to 11 bases and at J to 15 bases, leaving 10 bases not matched to a gene. Per the germline V gene, CDR1 is SNHLY and CDR2 is FYNNEI. The CDR3 region is CAGLEGARFF. Here the CDR3 DNA reads TGTGCCGGCCTCGAGGGGGCCCGGTTCTTC.